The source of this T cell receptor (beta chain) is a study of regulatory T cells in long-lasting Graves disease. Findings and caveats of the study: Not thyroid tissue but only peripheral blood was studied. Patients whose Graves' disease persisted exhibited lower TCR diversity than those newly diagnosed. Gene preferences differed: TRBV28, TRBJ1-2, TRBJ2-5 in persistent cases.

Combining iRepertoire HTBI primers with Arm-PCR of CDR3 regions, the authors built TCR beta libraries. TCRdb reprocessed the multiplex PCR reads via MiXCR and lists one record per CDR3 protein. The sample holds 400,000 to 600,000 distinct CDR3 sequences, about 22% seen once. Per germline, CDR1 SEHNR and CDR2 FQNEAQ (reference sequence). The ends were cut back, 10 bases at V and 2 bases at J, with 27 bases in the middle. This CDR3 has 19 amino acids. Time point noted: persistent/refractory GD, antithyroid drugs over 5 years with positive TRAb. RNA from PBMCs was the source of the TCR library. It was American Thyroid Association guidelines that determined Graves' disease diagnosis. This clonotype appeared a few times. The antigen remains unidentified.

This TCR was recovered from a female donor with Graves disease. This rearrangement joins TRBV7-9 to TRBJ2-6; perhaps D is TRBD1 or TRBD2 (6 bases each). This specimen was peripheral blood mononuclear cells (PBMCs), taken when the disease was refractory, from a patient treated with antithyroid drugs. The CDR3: CATPRVAGRGAAGANVLTF. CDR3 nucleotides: TGTGCCACCCCCCGCGTGGCGGGAAGGGGGGCTGCTGGGGCCAACGTCCTGACTTTC. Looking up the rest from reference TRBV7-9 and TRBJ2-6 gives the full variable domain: DTGVSQNPRHKITKRGQNVTFRCDPISEHNRLYWYRQTLGQGPEFLTYFQNEAQLEKSRLLSDRFSAERPKGSFSTLEIQRTEQGDSAMYLCATPRVAGRGAAGANVLTFGAGSRLTVL.